One T cell receptor (beta chain) is described in this entry. The antigen is undetermined. The CDR3 is 18 residues long. Germline V lookup: CDR1 SGHTA, CDR2 FQGNSA. The ends were cut back, 3 bases at V and 2 bases at J, with 23 bases in the middle. The sample belongs to a study of shared clonotypes between healthy human individuals. The study's findings and limits: When compared with the clonotypes that were shared by all four sorted-subset donors, the non-shared clonotypes turned out to have lower generation probabilities.

Several immunoSEQ 96-well plates shared each subset's DNA, each plate a replicate. Authors' methods: In the immunoSEQ data, sequences were junction-only and lacked quality scores, so filtering differed. TCRdb keeps only in-frame clones here, not all; method: immunoSEQ multiplex PCR. Clone size and V and J calls were adopted from that table, with D and trimming inferred from the DNA. The sample lists about 590,000 clones; around 95% were seen once. CD45RO-negative cells were positively selected for CCR7, leaving out terminally differentiated effector memory CD45RA+ cells. The chain employs TRBV7-2 and TRBJ2-7, with D uncertain. The clonotype comes from a woman in her thirties in good health. Sequenced: naive CD8+ T cells sorted from blood. This CDR3 is CASSFKYHRDSRPYEQYF. The CDR3 nucleotides are TGTGCCAGCAGCTTTAAATACCATAGGGATTCTAGACCCTACGAGCAGTACTTC.